The clone carrying this T cell receptor (beta chain) was detected a few times. Its antigen remains unknown. The data are from a study of blood T cells in healthy people across ages. Findings of the study overall: Observed TCR beta diversity per million T cells went down as age went up. This fall followed a roughly linear course with age.

The second PCR ran about 6 to 12 cycles with a sample-barcoded 5' primer and J-beta primers. One entry per CDR3 protein results from TCRdb running MiXCR on the 5' RACE reads. The data contain about 1.8 million distinct CDR3 sequences, roughly 49% of them seen just once; the ten biggest clones take up more than 2%. V lost 3 bases to trimming and J lost 5 bases, with 13 bases between them. The length of the CDR3 is 14 residues. The gene calls are TRBV12-3 or TRBV12-4 and TRBJ1-2, with D hard to call. The sample comprised blood. This TCR was sampled from a woman aged 35 to 49 in good health. The CDR3 sequence: CASSFPGSPYGYTF. In DNA form, the CDR3 reads TGTGCCAGCAGTTTTCCGGGCAGCCCTTATGGCTACACCTTC.